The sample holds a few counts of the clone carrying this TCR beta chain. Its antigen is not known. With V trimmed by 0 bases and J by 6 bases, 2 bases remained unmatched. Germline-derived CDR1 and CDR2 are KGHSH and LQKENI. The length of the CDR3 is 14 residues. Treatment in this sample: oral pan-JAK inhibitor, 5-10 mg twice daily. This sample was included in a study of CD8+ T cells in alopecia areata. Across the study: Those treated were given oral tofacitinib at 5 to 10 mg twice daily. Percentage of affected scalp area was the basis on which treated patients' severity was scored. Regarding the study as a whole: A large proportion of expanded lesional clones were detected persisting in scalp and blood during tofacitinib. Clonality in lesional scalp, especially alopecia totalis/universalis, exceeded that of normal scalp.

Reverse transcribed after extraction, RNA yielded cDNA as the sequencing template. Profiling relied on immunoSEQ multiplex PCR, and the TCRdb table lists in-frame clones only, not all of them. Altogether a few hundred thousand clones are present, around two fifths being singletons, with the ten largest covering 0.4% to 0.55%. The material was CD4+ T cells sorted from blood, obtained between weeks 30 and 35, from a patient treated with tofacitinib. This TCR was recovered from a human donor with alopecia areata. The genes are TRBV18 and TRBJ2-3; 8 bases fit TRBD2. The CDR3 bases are TGTGCCAGCTCACCACCCGCGGGGGGCGATACGCAGTATTTT. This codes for CASSPPAGGDTQYF.